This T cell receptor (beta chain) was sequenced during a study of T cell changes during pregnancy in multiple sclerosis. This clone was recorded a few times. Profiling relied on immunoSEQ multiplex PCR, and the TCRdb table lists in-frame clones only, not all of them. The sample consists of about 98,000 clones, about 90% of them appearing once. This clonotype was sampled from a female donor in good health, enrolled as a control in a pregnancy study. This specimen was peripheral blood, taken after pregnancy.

CDR3 in DNA: TGCAGCGTTGAGAACAGACAAGAGACCCAGTACTTC. Translated, it gives CSVENRQETQYF. The chain uses TRBV29-1 and TRBJ2-5; D unresolved. The CDR3 loop spans 12 amino acids. V dropped 3 bases and J dropped 2 bases, with 7 bases sitting between them. Germline V gene data show CDR1 as SQVTM and CDR2 as ANQGSEA.